This TCR beta chain was obtained from a study of molecular identifiers for immune sequencing clone quantification. The CDR3 extends over 13 amino acids. Germline V gene sequence: CDR1 SGHNT, CDR2 YYREEE (reference sequence). To note about this clonotype: Mismatch with germline at one junction end may stem from a read error.

Preparation of naive CD8 libraries involved about 17,000 to 1,100,000 sorted cells and 10%, 30% or 50% RNA. Sorted naive CD8 T cells were those defined as CD8+CD4-CCR7+CD45RA+. Both previously described methods and listed TCR primers were employed to make bulk TCR libraries. TCRdb re-analysed the PCR reads in MiXCR, keeping a single row per CDR3 protein. The repertoire holds under 800,000 distinct CDR3 sequences, with 25% as singletons. This clonotype was obtained from a human donor in good health. Some libraries in this study had Jurkat cell RNA spiked in. The rearrangement joins TRBV5-4 to TRBJ2-7; D not resolved. Sequenced input: naive CD8+ T cells from blood, with Jurkat cell RNA spiked in. Sample subset: FACS-sorted CD8+CD4-CCR7+CD45RA+ naive T cells. The CDR3 reads CVSWAQPHNEQYF. The CDR3 nucleotides read TGTGTCAGCTGGGCGCAGCCCCATAACGAGCAGTACTTC.